This T cell receptor (beta chain) was observed in a study of blood T cell repertoires in COVID-19. The wider study: T cells, B-cell-depleted T cells, or PBMCs supplied cDNA or gDNA.

Unmatched junction bases numbered 8, after V lost 3 bases and J lost 6 bases. Germline CDR1 and CDR2: LGHDT and YNNKEL (reference sequence). The CDR3 runs 16 residues. In the study's own analysis: The authors estimated nucleated cell counts from reference gene primer amplification. Clones were read by immunoSEQ multiplex PCR, and TCRdb kept only the in-frame ones, dropping some. Clone size and the V and J calls come from that table; the DNA yielded D and trimming. This table has more than 250,000 clones, approximately 86% appearing once. This clone was seen a few times. The sequence was collected from a human donor in a cohort sampled during active COVID-19. This chain joins TRBV3-1 (or the pseudogene TRBV3-2) and TRBJ2-2, with 9 bases matching TRBD2. The sequencing input was peripheral blood. In nucleotides, the CDR3 is TGTGCCAGCAGCCATGGACTAGCGTTTGGGCCCGGGGAGCTGTTTTTT. Residues: CASSHGLAFGPGELFF.